The rows below give T cell receptor beta chains drawn from one sample of a study of blood T cell repertoires in COVID-19. Only in-frame clones appear in the TCRdb table, and some are missing; sequencing was by immunoSEQ multiplex PCR. The sample lists 250,000 or so clones, 80% to 85% occurring once. Sequenced material: PBMCs or T cells enriched from blood (not recorded which). These receptors originate from a man between 45 and 60 years old who had recovered from COVID-19. The CDR3 runs from the conserved cysteine through the conserved F or W. A D gene is named only where the DNA matches it firmly. Clone size, where shown, is once, few, many, or a class for clones that have expanded.

TRBJ2-1 TRBV5-6 TRBD1 many TGTGCCAGCAGCCCCAAGTTCGGGACAGGGGGCCCCAGGAATGAGCAGTTCTTC CASSPKFGTGGPRNEQFF
TRBJ1-4 TRBV7-9 TRBD1 NA TGTGCCAGCAGCACCCGGACAGGCGTTGAAAAACTGTTTTTT CASSTRTGVEKLFF
TRBJ1-6 TRBV24-1 NA NA TGTGCCACCAGCTTGGGGCAGGTACCGAGCTCCTATAATTCACCCCTCCACTTT CATSLGQVPSSYNSPLHF
TRBJ2-2 TRBV9 NA NA TGTGCCAGCAGCGTAGGGGACTCCGGGGAGCTGTTTTTT CASSVGDSGELFF
TRBJ2-7 TRBV2 NA NA TGTGCCAGCTCCAACCGGACACCTTACGAGCAGTACTTC CASSNRTPYEQYF
TRBJ1-2 TRBV7-2 TRBD1 NA TGTGCCAGCAGCGGGCGAACTACAGGGGGCGCTTATGGCTACACCTTC CASSGRTTGGAYGYTF
TRBJ2-5 TRBV4-3 TRBD1 many TGCGCCAGCAGCCAAGAGCCCCCAGGGGGCCAAGAGACCCAGTACTTC CASSQEPPGGQETQYF
TRBJ2-7 TRBV20-1 NA NA TGCAGTGTTACGCGGCAGTACTTC CSVTRQYF
TRBJ2-1 TRBV5-1 TRBD2 NA TGCGCCAGCAGCGTCCTAGCGGGGAGCTCCTACAATGAGCAGTTCTTC CASSVLAGSSYNEQFF
TRBJ1-4 TRBV7-9 NA NA TGTGCCAGCATGGCAGGGGCCGGGGATGAAAAACTGTTTTTT CASMAGAGDEKLFF
TRBJ2-1 TRBV12-5 TRBD1 NA TGTGCTAGTGGTTTACTCCTGGGACAGGGGGCTTATGAGCAGTTCTTC CASGLLLGQGAYEQFF
TRBJ1-2 TRBV27 NA NA TGTGCCAGCGGCCCCGGGGGATTCTATTATGGCTACACCTTC CASGPGGFYYGYTF
TRBJ1-3 TRBV4-2 NA NA TGTGCCAGCAGCCATGGGACTTCTATAGGAGGAAACACCATATATTTT CASSHGTSIGGNTIYF
TRBJ2-7 TRBV4-1 TRBD1 NA TGCGCCAGCAGCCAGGAAAGGGACAGAACCTACGAGCAGTACTTC CASSQERDRTYEQYF
TRBJ2-5 TRBV7-9 TRBD2 once TGTGCCAGCAGCCCCCCGGGAGGACAAGAGACCCAGTACTTC CASSPPGGQETQYF
TRBJ1-1 TRBV28 NA NA TGTGCCAGCAGTCCGGGGACTTTGGAGACTGAAGCTTTCTTT CASSPGTLETEAFF
TRBJ1-4 TRBV6-5 TRBD1 NA TGTGCCAGCAGTTACAGGACGGGACAGGGAAATGAAAAACTGTTTTTT CASSYRTGQGNEKLFF
TRBJ1-1 TRBV19 TRBD1 NA TGTGCCAGTAGTATAGGAACCCGAAGACAGGGCACTGAAGCTTTCTTT CASSIGTRRQGTEAFF
TRBJ1-2 TRBV28 NA NA TGTGCCAGCAGGACCCCCTTGTCAGGGAGGGACTATGGCTACACCTTC CASRTPLSGRDYGYTF
TRBJ1-5 TRBV19 NA NA TGTGCCAGTCTAAGCAGGGTGGGTAATCAGCCCCAGCATTTT CASLSRVGNQPQHF
TRBJ1-1 TRBV27 TRBD1 NA TGTGCCAGCAGGGGACAGGGTAACACTGAAGCTTTCTTT CASRGQGNTEAFF
TRBJ2-2 TRBV7-2 NA few TGTGCCAGCAGCTCACTGGGAGGACTAAACAACACCGGGGAGCTGTTTTTT CASSSLGGLNNTGELFF
TRBJ2-3 TRBV24-1 TRBD2 NA TGTGCCACCAGTGATCCCAGCGGGAAGGGCACAGATACGCAGTATTTT CATSDPSGKGTDTQYF
TRBJ2-1 TRBV11-2 TRBD1 few TGTGCCAGCAGGCCACCGGGACAGGGCGCCGACAATGAGCAGTTCTTC CASRPPGQGADNEQFF
TRBJ1-2 TRBV6-5 NA few TGTGCCAGTGGACATAACTATGGCTACACCTTC CASGHNYGYTF
TRBJ1-1 TRBV30 NA NA TGTGCCTGGAGGGTAACAGGGCCAAACACTGAAGCTTTCTTT CAWRVTGPNTEAFF
TRBJ1-2 TRBV5-1 TRBD1 NA TGCGCCAGCAGCTTGGGGACAGGGGGCTATGGCTACACCTTC CASSLGTGGYGYTF
TRBJ1-2 TRBV7-2 NA NA TGTGCCAGCAGCTTAGACAGCTTCAACTATGGCTACACCTTC CASSLDSFNYGYTF
TRBJ1-1 TRBV2 NA NA TGTGCCAGCAGTGGGCTTCAGGGCCGGAACACTGAAGCTTTCTTT CASSGLQGRNTEAFF
TRBJ2-3 TRBV11-2 NA NA TGTGCCAGCAGGCTTGTCGGGGCAGATACGCAGTATTTT CASRLVGADTQYF
TRBJ2-5 TRBV7-2 NA NA TGTGCCAGCAGCCCTGCTGGGGGAGGCATCGTGACCCAGTACTTC CASSPAGGGIVTQYF
TRBJ1-2 TRBV2 NA few TGTGCCAGGCTGACAGGAGCTATAGCAGGCGGCTACACCTTC CARLTGAIAGGYTF
TRBJ2-2 TRBV19 TRBD2 NA TGTGCCAGTATTGGGACTAGAGGGACCGGGGAGCTGTTTTTT CASIGTRGTGELFF
TRBJ1-1 TRBV6-5 NA NA TGTGCCAGCAGTTACACCTCTAAAGTAAACACTGAAGCTTTCTTT CASSYTSKVNTEAFF
TRBJ2-5 TRBV7-3 TRBD2 NA TGTGCCAGCAGCCAGGGGCCAGCGGGGGGCCAAGAGACCCAGTACTTC CASSQGPAGGQETQYF
TRBJ2-5 TRBV5-1 TRBD1 NA TGCGCCAGCAGCTCTGGGACAGACCAAGAGACCCAGTACTTC CASSSGTDQETQYF
TRBJ1-5 TRBV5-1 NA NA TGCGCCAGCAGCTTTGAGGGATTCAATCAGCCCCAGCATTTT CASSFEGFNQPQHF
TRBJ2-1 TRBV7-9 TRBD2 NA TGTGCCAGCAGCTACCTAGCGGGATTATATGAGCAGTTCTTC CASSYLAGLYEQFF
TRBJ2-1 TRBV5-1 NA few TGCGCCAGCACCCTGGGGCAGGGGGGATACAATGAGCAGTTCTTC CASTLGQGGYNEQFF
TRBJ1-3 TRBV7-2 NA NA TGTGCCAGCAGCTTAGACCACGCCGCGGGAACCACCATATATTTT CASSLDHAAGTTIYF
TRBJ1-5 TRBV6-5 TRBD1 NA TGTGCCAGCACCCAGGACAGGGTGGCAAATCAGCCCCAGCATTTT CASTQDRVANQPQHF
TRBJ2-7 TRBV4-3 TRBD2 NA TGCGCCAGCAGCCAAGATGGGGCTAGCGGGAGATCCGGTGAGCAGTACTTC CASSQDGASGRSGEQYF
TRBJ2-1 TRBV5-1 TRBD1 NA TGCGCCAGCAGCTGGGGACAGCCTAGCTCCTACAATGAGCAGTTCTTC CASSWGQPSSYNEQFF